The present T cell receptor beta chain was sequenced within a study of blood T cell repertoires in COVID-19. Study background: Sample material is recorded as cDNA or gDNA derived from T cells, B-cell-depleted T cells, or PBMCs.

Repertoires were generated with immunoSEQ multiplex PCR, while TCRdb's copy carries only in-frame clones and drops some. This table has approximately 290,000 clones, approximately 91% appearing once. The CDR3 totals 13 residues. Trimming left V 5 bases short and J 2 bases short, with 6 bases between. Input material: peripheral blood. This sequence originates from a woman in her thirties with COVID-19, enrolled during active disease. The rearrangement uses TRBV12-3 or TRBV12-4 and TRBJ2-2; no firm D call. The CDR3 sequence: CASSIHNTGELFF. CDR3 DNA: TGTGCCAGCAGTATACATAACACCGGGGAGCTGTTTTTT.